The 12 T cell receptor beta chains below all came from one sample that was sequenced in a study of T cell responses to AZD1222 COVID-19 vaccine. Sequenced by immunoSEQ multiplex PCR; TCRdb stores in-frame clones only, minus some. The table records 150,000 to 200,000 clones, over 85% of them present only once. This specimen was peripheral blood, taken 28 days after the second dose of the MenACWY control vaccine. These receptors all come from an adult who received the MenACWY meningococcal vaccine as a control.

This sequence joins TRBV19 and TRBJ2-2; 7 bases fit TRBD2. With V trimmed by 4 bases and J by 2 bases, 4 bases remained unmatched. The germline V gene encodes CDR1 LNHDA and CDR2 SQIVND (reference sequence). This CDR3 has 15 residues. The CDR3 DNA follows: TGTGCCAGTAGTAAGCTAGCGGTAAACACCGGGGAGCTGTTTTTT. Residues: CASSKLAVNTGELFF.

This rearrangement joins TRBV5-1 to TRBJ1-3; 7 bases align to TRBD1. The V and J ends lost 0 bases and 4 bases, in that order; junction bases with no gene match: 1. The CDR3 spans 14 residues. Germline assignment: CDR1 SGHRS and CDR2 YFSETQ. The CDR3 loop reads CASSLVQGGNTIYF. CDR3 sequence (DNA): TGCGCCAGCAGCTTGGTACAGGGGGGAAACACCATATATTTT.

This clone is a singleton in its sample. V usage is TRBV14 and J usage is TRBJ1-2, with 8 nucleotides matching TRBD1. V gave up 4 bases and J gave up 6 bases; unmatched junction bases: 4. From germline, CDR1 is SGHDN and CDR2 FVKESK. The CDR3 consists of 13 residues. The CDR3 DNA is TGTGCCAGCAGCCTCGGGACAGGAAATGGCTACACCTTC. Translated, it gives CASSLGTGNGYTF.

This clone has a single count. The gene calls are TRBV19 and TRBJ2-5; D is possibly TRBD2 (6 bases). The CDR3 has 18 amino acids. Germline CDR1 reads LNHDA; CDR2 reads SQIVND (reference sequence). Trimming left V 3 bases short and J 2 bases short, with 22 bases between. CDR3 bases: TGTGCCAGTAGTATGTCAGGAAGGAGGGATAAATTTCAAGAGACCCAGTACTTC. It is translated as CASSMSGRRDKFQETQYF.

The chain carries TRBV19 and TRBJ1-3, with D unclear. CDR1 and CDR2 from the germline V gene are LNHDA and SQIVND (reference sequence). The CDR3 extends over 17 amino acids. V lost 1 base and J lost 1, with 14 bases in between. The CDR3 bases are TGTGCCAGTAGTATAGGCCGGGGTATGAATTCTGGAAACACCATATATTTT. Translated, it gives CASSIGRGMNSGNTIYF.

The chain has TRBV28 and TRBJ2-3; D gene unclear. Germline lookup yields CDR1 MDHEN and CDR2 SYDVKM. The CDR3 spans 15 residues. The ends were cut back, 5 bases at V and 0 bases at J, with 12 bases in the middle. The CDR3 DNA is TGTGCCAGCAGTATCGGGTCCCCCAGCACAGATACGCAGTATTTT. This codes for CASSIGSPSTDTQYF. The entire variable domain, with the rest obtained from reference TRBV28 and TRBJ2-3, is as follows: DVKVTQSSRYLVKRTGEKVFLECVQDMDHENMFWYRQDPGLGLRLIYFSYDVKMKEKGDIPEGYSVSREKKERFSLILESASTNQTSMYLCASSIGSPSTDTQYFGPGTRLTVL.

The chain combines TRBV12-3 or TRBV12-4 with TRBJ2-2; no firm D call. The CDR3 length is 13 residues. The V end was cut by 2 bases, the J end by 7 bases, with 8 bases between. CDR3 coding DNA: TGTGCCAGCAGTTTAATGGGAATCGGGGAGCTGTTTTTT. It codes for CASSLMGIGELFF.

The chain links TRBV11-3 to TRBJ2-1, with TRBD2 identical over 12 bases. The junction had 8 bases not matched to a gene; V was cut back by 4 bases and J by 7 bases. The CDR3 spans 16 residues. Germline values: CDR1 SGHNT, CDR2 YENEEA. This chain's CDR3 is CASSSRTSGVPNEQFF. CDR3 nucleotide sequence: TGTGCCAGCAGCTCCCGGACTAGCGGGGTACCGAATGAGCAGTTCTTC.

This chain links TRBV7-2 with TRBJ2-5; D is ambiguous. With 5 bases removed from V and 4 bases from J, the gap between germline ends came to 11 bases. Germline V gene data show CDR1 as SGHTA and CDR2 as FQGNSA. The CDR3 totals 13 residues. Written as DNA, the CDR3 is TGTGCCAGCAGCCAAAACGGAAGAGAGACCCAGTACTTC. As protein: CASSQNGRETQYF.

V usage is TRBV6-5 and J usage is TRBJ1-2, with D tentatively TRBD1 (5 bases). Between the trimmed V and J ends, which lost 6 bases and 4 bases, there was a span of 18 bases. The germline V gene encodes CDR1 MNHEY and CDR2 SVGAGI. The CDR3 is 15 residues long. DNA of the CDR3: TGTGCCAGCAGCCCGGGGGTGGCGGTCGTCTATGGCTACACCTTC. The encoded protein is CASSPGVAVVYGYTF.

This chain uses TRBV19 with TRBJ1-2; D uncertain. CDR3 size: 12 residues. Germline lookup yields CDR1 LNHDA and CDR2 SQIVND (reference sequence). V lost 3 bases and J 3 bases, leaving 5 bases between the germline ends. This chain's CDR3 is CASSIRDYGYTF. The CDR3 nucleotides read TGTGCCAGTAGTATCAGAGACTATGGCTACACCTTC.

This sequence joins TRBV30 and TRBJ1-1; unclear D gene. Germline V gives CDR1 GTSNPN, CDR2 SVGIG (reference sequence). Trimming took off 4 bases at V and 5 bases at J, with 14 bases between the two ends. The CDR3 sequence is 13 residues long. The CDR3 DNA follows: TGTGCCTGGACTGCAGACCGAGGAACTGAAGCTTTCTTT. It codes for CAWTADRGTEAFF.